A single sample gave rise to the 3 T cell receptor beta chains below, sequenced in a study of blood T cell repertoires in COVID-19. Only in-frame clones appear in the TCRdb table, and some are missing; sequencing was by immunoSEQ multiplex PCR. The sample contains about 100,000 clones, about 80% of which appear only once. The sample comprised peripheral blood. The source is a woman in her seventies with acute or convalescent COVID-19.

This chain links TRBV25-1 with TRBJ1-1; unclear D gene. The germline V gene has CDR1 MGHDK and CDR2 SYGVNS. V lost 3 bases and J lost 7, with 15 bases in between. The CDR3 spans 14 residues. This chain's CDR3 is CASSDPTRAREAFF. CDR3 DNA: TGTGCCAGCAGTGACCCGACAAGAGCTCGTGAAGCTTTCTTT.

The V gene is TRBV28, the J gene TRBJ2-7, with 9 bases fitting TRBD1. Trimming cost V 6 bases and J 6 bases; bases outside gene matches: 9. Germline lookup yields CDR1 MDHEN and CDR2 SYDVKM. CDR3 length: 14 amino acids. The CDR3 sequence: CASSWTGVGLEQYV. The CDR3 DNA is TGTGCCAGCAGCTGGACAGGGGTCGGTCTCGAGCAGTACGTC.

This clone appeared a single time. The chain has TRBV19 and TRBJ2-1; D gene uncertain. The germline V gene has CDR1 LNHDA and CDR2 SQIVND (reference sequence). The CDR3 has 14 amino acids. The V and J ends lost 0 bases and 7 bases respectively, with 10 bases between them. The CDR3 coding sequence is TGTGCCAGTAGTATAGATCCAGGCAGGAATGAGCAGTTCTTC. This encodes CASSIDPGRNEQFF.